The clone carrying this T cell receptor (beta chain) was observed at least ten times. The CDR3 sequence is 15 residues long. Trimming shortened V by 1 base and J by 6 bases, and 12 bases separated the two germline ends. In germline, CDR1 is SGHTA, CDR2 FQGTGA. Researchers took RNA transcripts and amplified TCR beta CDR3 regions from them. First-round RT-PCR relied on HTBI primers, and a second-round multiplex PCR came next. TCRdb re-called the multiplex PCR reads with MiXCR, one entry per CDR3 protein. The sample records roughly 400,000 distinct CDR3 sequences, 15% being singletons. These data belong to a study of Graves' ophthalmopathy and Graves' hyperthyroidism. Thyroid ultrasound, orbital computed tomography, TRAb, serum thyroxine and clinical symptoms formed the basis of diagnosis. PBMCs were density-gradient isolated from about 9.6 ml fresh blood.

The sequenced sample was peripheral blood. This sequence was found in a woman aged 18-29 years with stable Graves' hyperthyroidism. The V call is TRBV7-3, the J call TRBJ2-2; tentatively, D is TRBD1 or TRBD2 (5 bases each). Here the CDR3 DNA reads TGTGCCAGCAGCTTAAGCAGGGAGAGTCCCGGGGAGCTGTTTTTT. Its translation: CASSLSRESPGELFF. The entire variable domain, with the rest obtained from reference TRBV7-3 and TRBJ2-2, is as follows: GAGVSQTPSNKVTEKGKYVELRCDPISGHTALYWYRQSLGQGPEFLIYFQGTGAADDSGLPNDRFFAVRPEGSVSTLKIQRTERGDSAVYLCASSLSRESPGELFFGEGSRLTVL.